Listed below are T cell receptor beta chains from one sample, sequenced in a study of CD4 and CD8 cells across lung adenocarcinoma regions. TCRdb re-called the PCR reads through MiXCR, storing one row per CDR3 protein. The table includes under 10,000 distinct CDR3 sequences, over 35% detected once. The sequenced sample consisted of CD4+ T cells from the margin of a lung tumor. These receptors came from a female donor with lung adenocarcinoma. The CD4 and CD8 labels of this study may be unreliable. Both conserved end residues are part of each CDR3. Only part of the rows carry a size: once, few, many, or a class if the clone is expanded.

clone_size	v_call	j_call	cdr3_aa
once	TRBV6-1	.	CASSASGELGGRAQDTQYF
few	TRBV7-2	TRBJ2-7	CASSLEQGYEQYF
medium-sized	TRBV6-1	TRBJ2-6	CASRPGQGRSGANVLTF
medium-sized	TRBV6-1	TRBJ2-1	CASSAGGARSQSRYNEQFF
few	TRBV12-3/TRBV12-4	TRBJ2-5	CASSYPSPTSGRETQYF
.	TRBV4-2	.	CASSQEPSGSYEQYF
.	TRBV6-1	TRBJ2-1	CASRKYFGGGDNEQFF
medium-sized	TRBV5-8	TRBJ2-2	CASSLVYTSGSGELFF
many	TRBV6-4	TRBJ2-1	CASSLGSSSNEQFF
.	TRBV6-1	.	CASSESATHLDTQYF
many	TRBV7-2	TRBJ1-2	CASSPATGHYGYTF
.	TRBV30	TRBJ2-1	CAWRVGVISGSSYNEQFF
many	TRBV6-1	TRBJ2-1	CASSELWWGDEQFF
few	TRBV6-5	TRBJ2-3	CASSYSPASPPDTQYF